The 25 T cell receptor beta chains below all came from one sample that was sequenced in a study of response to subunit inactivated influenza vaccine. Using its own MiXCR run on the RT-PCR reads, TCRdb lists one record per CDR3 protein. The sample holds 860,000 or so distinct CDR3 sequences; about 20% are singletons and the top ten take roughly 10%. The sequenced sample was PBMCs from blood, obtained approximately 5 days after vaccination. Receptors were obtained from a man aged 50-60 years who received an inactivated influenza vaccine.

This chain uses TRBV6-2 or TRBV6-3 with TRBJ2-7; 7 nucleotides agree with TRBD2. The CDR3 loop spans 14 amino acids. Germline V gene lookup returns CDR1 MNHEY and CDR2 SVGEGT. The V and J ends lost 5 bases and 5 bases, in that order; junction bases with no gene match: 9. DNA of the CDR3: TGTGCCAGCAGTCTTGTCGGGAGGTGGGACGAGCAGTACTTC. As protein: CASSLVGRWDEQYF.

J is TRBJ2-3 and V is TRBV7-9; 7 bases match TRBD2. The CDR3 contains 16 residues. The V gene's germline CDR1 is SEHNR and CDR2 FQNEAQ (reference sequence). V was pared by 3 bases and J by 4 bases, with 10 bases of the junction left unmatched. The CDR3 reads CASSFNKGRGPDTQYF. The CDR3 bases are TGTGCCAGCAGCTTTAACAAGGGGAGGGGCCCAGATACGCAGTATTTT.

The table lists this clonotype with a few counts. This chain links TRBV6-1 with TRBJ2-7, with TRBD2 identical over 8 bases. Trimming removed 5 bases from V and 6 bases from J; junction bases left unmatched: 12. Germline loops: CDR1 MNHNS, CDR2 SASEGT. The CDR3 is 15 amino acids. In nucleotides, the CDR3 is TGTGCCAGCAGTCCCTTTAAGCTAGCGGGCCCCGAGCAGTACTTC. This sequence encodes CASSPFKLAGPEQYF.

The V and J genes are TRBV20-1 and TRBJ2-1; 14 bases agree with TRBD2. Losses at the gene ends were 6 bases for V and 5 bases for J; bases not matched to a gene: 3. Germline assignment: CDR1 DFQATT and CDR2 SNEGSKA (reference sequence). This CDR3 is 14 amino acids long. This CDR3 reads CSAPGLAGDNEQFF. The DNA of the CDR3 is TGCAGTGCCCCGGGACTAGCGGGAGACAATGAGCAGTTCTTC.

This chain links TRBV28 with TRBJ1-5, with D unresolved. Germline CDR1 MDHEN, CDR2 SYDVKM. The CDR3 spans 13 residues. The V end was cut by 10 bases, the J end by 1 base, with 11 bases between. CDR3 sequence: CATGTRSNQPQHF. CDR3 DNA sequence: TGTGCCACAGGAACACGGAGCAATCAGCCCCAGCATTTT.

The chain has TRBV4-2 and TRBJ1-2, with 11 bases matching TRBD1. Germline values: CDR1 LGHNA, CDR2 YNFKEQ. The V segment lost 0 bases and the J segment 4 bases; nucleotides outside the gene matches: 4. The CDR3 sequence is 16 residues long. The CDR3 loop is CASSQEDRGRLYGYTF. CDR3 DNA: TGTGCCAGCAGCCAAGAGGACAGGGGGCGCCTCTATGGCTACACCTTC.

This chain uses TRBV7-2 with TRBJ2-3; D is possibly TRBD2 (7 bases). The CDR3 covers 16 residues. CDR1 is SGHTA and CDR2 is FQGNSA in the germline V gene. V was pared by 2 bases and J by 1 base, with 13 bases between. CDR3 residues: CASSLRGGWGTDTQYF. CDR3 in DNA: TGTGCCAGCAGCTTAAGGGGGGGCTGGGGCACAGATACGCAGTATTTT.

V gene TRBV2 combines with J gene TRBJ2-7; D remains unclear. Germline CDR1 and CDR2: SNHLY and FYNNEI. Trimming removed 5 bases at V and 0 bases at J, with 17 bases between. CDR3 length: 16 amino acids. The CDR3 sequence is CASSLDSGQISYEQYF. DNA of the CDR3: TGTGCCAGCAGTCTCGACTCGGGTCAGATCTCCTACGAGCAGTACTTC.

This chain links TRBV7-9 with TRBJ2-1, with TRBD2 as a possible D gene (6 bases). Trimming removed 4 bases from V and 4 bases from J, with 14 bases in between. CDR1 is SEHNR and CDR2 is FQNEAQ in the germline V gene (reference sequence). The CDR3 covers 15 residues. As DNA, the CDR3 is TGTGCCAGCAGCTCAAGAGGGACTCAGTACAATGAGCAGTTCTTC. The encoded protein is CASSSRGTQYNEQFF.

CDR3 region: CASSEEVGTGSSGNTIYF. In nucleotides, the CDR3 is TGTGCCAGCAGTGAAGAGGTCGGGACAGGTAGCTCTGGAAACACCATATATTTT. The rearrangement uses TRBV25-1 and TRBJ1-3; TRBD1 matches 8 bases. The CDR3 totals 18 residues. The germline V gene encodes CDR1 MGHDK and CDR2 SYGVNS. J was trimmed by 0 bases and V by 2 bases; bases with no gene match: 9.

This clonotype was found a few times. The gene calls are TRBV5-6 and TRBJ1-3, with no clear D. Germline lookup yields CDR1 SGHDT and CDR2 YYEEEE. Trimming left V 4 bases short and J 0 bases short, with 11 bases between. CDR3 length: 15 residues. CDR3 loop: CASSLRANSGNTIYF. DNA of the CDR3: TGTGCCAGCAGCCTCAGAGCAAACTCTGGAAACACCATATATTTT.

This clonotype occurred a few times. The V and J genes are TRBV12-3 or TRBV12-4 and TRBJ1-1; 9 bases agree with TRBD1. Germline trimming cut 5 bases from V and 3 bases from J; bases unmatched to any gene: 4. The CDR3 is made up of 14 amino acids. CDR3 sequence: CASSQGTGYTEAFF. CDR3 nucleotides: TGTGCCAGCAGTCAAGGGACAGGGTACACTGAAGCTTTCTTT.

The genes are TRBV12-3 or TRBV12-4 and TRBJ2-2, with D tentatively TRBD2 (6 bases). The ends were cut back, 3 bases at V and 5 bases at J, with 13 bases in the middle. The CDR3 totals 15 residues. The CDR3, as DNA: TGTGCCAGCAGTTTTCGTTACGGGGGAACCGGGGAGCTGTTTTTT. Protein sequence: CASSFRYGGTGELFF.

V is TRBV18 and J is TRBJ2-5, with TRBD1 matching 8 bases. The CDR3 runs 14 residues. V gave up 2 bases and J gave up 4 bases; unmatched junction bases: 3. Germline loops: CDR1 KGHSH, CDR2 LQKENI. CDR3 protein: CASSPSDRGETQYF. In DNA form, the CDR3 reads TGTGCCAGCTCACCATCCGACAGGGGAGAGACCCAGTACTTC.

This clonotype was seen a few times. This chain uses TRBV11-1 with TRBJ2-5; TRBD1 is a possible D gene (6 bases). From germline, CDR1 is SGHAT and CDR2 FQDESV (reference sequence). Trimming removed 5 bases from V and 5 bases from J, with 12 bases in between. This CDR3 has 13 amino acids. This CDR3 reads CASSRAGVETQYF. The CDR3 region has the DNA TGTGCCAGCAGCCGAGCAGGGGTTGAGACCCAGTACTTC.

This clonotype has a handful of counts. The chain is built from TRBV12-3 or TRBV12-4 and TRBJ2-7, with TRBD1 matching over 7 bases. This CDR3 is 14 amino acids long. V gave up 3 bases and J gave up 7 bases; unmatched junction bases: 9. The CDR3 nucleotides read TGTGCCAGCAGTTTGTTTTTAGGGGGCAGTGAGCAGTACTTC. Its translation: CASSLFLGGSEQYF.

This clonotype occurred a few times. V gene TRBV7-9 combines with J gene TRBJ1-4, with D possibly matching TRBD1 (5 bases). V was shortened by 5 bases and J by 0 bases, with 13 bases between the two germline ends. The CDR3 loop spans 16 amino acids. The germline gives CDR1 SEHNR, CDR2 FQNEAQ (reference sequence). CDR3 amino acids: CASSPFGTATNEKLFF. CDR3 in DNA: TGTGCCAGCAGCCCTTTCGGGACGGCAACTAATGAAAAACTGTTTTTT.

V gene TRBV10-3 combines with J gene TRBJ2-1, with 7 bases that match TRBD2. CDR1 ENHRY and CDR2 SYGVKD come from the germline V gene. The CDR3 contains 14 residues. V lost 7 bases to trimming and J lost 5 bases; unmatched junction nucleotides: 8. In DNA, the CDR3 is TGTGCCATCAAAGCGCGGGGGACCGACAATGAGCAGTTCTTC. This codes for CAIKARGTDNEQFF.

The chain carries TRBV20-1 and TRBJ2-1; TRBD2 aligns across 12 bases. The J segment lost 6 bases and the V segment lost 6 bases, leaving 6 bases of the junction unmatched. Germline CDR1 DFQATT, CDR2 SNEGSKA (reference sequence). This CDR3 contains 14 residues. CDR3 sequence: CSAPTSGGFNEQFF. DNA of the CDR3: TGCAGTGCGCCGACTAGCGGGGGTTTCAATGAGCAGTTCTTC.

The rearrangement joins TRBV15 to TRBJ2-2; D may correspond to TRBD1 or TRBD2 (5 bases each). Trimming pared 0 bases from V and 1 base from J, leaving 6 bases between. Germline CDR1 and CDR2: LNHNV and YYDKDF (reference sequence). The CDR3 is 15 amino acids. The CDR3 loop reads CATSREGRNTGELFF. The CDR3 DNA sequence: TGTGCCACCAGCAGAGAGGGACGGAACACCGGGGAGCTGTTTTTT.

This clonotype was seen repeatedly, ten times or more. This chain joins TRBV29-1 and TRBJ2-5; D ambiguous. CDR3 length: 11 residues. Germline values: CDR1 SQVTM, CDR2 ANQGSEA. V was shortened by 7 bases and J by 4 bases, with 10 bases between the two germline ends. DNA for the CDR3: TGCAGCGGGCTGGCAGGAGAGACCCAGTACTTC. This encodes CSGLAGETQYF. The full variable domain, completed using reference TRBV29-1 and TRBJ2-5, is SAVISQKPSRDICQRGTSLTIQCQVDSQVTMMFWYRQQPGQSLTLIATANQGSEATYESGFVIDKFPISRPNLTFSTLTVSNMSPEDSSIYLCSGLAGETQYFGPGTRLLVL.

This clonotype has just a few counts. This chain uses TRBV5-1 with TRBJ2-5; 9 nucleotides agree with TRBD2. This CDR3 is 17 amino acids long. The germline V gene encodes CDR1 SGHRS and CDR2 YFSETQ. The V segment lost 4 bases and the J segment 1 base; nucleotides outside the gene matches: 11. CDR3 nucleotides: TGCGCCAGCAGCCGCCCCCTAGGTAGCGGGGGCCAAGAGACCCAGTACTTC. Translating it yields CASSRPLGSGGQETQYF.

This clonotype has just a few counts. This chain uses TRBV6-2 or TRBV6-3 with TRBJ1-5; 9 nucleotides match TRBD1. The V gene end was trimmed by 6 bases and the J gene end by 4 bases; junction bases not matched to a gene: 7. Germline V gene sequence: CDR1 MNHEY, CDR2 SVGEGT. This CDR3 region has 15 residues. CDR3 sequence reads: CASRSGQGMNQPQHF. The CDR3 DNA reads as TGTGCCAGCAGATCTGGACAGGGGATGAATCAGCCCCAGCATTTT.

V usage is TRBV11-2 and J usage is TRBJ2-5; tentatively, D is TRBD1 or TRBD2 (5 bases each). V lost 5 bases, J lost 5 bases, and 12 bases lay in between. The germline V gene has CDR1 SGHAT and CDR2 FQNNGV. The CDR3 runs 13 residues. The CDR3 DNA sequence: TGTGCCAGCAGCCGGGACCACTTTGAGACCCAGTACTTC. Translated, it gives CASSRDHFETQYF.

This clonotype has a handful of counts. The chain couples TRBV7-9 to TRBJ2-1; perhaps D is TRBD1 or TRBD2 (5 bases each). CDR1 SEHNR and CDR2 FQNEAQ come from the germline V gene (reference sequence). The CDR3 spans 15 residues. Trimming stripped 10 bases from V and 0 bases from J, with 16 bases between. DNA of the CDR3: TGTGCCACTCATCCGGGGCGGGCCTCCTACAATGAGCAGTTCTTC. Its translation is CATHPGRASYNEQFF.